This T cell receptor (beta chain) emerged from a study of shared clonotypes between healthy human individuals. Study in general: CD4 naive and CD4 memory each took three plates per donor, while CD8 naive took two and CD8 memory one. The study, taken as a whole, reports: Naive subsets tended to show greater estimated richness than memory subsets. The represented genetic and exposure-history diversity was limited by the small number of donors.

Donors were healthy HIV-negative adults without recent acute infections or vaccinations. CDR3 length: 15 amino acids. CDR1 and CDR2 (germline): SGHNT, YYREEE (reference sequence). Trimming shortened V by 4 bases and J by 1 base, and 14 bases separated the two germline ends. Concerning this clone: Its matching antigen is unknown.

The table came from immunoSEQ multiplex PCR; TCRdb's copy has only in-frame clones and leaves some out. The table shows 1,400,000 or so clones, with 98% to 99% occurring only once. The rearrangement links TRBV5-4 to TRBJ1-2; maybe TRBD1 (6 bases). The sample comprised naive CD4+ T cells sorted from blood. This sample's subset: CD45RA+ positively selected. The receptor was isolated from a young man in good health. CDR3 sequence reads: CASSRPDRFNYGYTF. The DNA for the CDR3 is TGTGCCAGCAGCCGGCCGGACAGATTTAACTATGGCTACACCTTC.